The 10 T cell receptor beta chains below come from one sample, sequenced in a study of shared clonotypes between healthy human individuals. CD45RO-negative cells were positively selected for CCR7, leaving out terminally differentiated effector memory CD45RA+ cells. The method was immunoSEQ multiplex PCR; TCRdb's version includes in-frame clones alone and lacks a portion of them. The sample has nearly 600,000 clones, around 95% seen once. The sample was naive CD8+ T cells sorted from blood. These receptors all come from a woman under 40 in good health.

This clone was seen just once. J is TRBJ2-2 and V is TRBV21-1; TRBD2, the D gene given by the table, was not confirmed from the DNA. TRBV21-1 is a documented pseudogene. CDR3 length equals 14 residues. The CDR3: CASSKDYYTGELFF. In DNA, the CDR3 is TGTGCCAGCAGCAAGGACTATTACACCGGGGAGCTGTTTTTT.

The V and J genes are TRBV2 and TRBJ2-2, with a weak D call TRBD2 (6 bases). Per germline, CDR1 SNHLY and CDR2 FYNNEI. The V end was cut by 5 bases, the J end by 6 bases, with 16 bases between. The CDR3 contains 15 residues. The CDR3 sequence: CASSRDSHLPGELFF. DNA for the CDR3: TGTGCCAGCAGTCGGGACTCCCACTTACCCGGGGAGCTGTTTTTT. Full variable domain (outside the CDR3, taken from reference TRBV2 and TRBJ2-2): EPEVTQTPSHQVTQMGQEVILRCVPISNHLYFYWYRQILGQKVEFLVSFYNNEISEKSEIFDDQFSVERPDGSNFTLKIRSTKLEDSAMYFCASSRDSHLPGELFFGEGSRLTVL.

The chain recombines TRBV5-5 with TRBJ2-4; D possibly corresponds to TRBD1 (6 bases). This CDR3 region has 15 residues. V lost 7 bases to trimming and J lost 3 bases, with 17 bases between them. Germline CDR1 is SGHKS and CDR2 is YYEKEE (reference sequence). The CDR3 protein is CASLQGELFKNIQYF. In nucleotides, the CDR3 is TGTGCCAGCCTACAGGGTGAACTGTTCAAAAACATTCAGTACTTC.

The J gene is TRBJ1-1, the V gene TRBV14; a possible D gene is TRBD1 (5 bases). Germline-derived CDR1 and CDR2 are SGHDN and FVKESK. The CDR3 extends over 16 amino acids. V was trimmed by 0 bases and J by 0 bases, leaving 11 bases between them. CDR3 in amino acids: CASSQEGEGLNTEAFF. CDR3 sequence (DNA): TGTGCCAGCAGCCAAGAGGGGGAGGGACTGAACACTGAAGCTTTCTTT.

The chain employs TRBV27 and TRBJ2-3, with 10 bases aligning to TRBD1. The CDR3 spans 17 residues. The V gene end was trimmed by 5 bases and the J gene end by 7 bases; junction bases not matched to a gene: 15. The germline V gene encodes CDR1 MNHEY and CDR2 SMNVEV (reference sequence). CDR3 in amino acids: CASSPLGAGTGDNTQYF. Here the CDR3 DNA reads TGTGCCAGCAGTCCCCTCGGTGCCGGGACAGGGGATAATACGCAGTATTTT.

The chain is built from TRBV13 and TRBJ2-5; 7 nucleotides agree with TRBD2. V lost 2 bases and J lost 5; bases outside the gene matches: 8. Germline CDR1 reads PRHDT; CDR2 reads FYEKMQ (reference sequence). The CDR3 has 15 amino acids. The CDR3 spells CASSLKAGVGETQYF. CDR3 sequence (DNA): TGTGCCAGCAGCTTAAAGGCGGGGGTTGGCGAGACCCAGTACTTC.

The CDR3 reads CASSEGGLGQVLSYEQYF. The CDR3 DNA sequence: TGCGCCAGCAGCGAAGGGGGGTTGGGACAGGTCCTCTCCTACGAGCAGTACTTC. This sequence joins TRBV4-1 and TRBJ2-7; 8 bases are shared with TRBD1. CDR1 is MGHRA, CDR2 YSYEKL, per germline. This CDR3 has 18 residues. Trimming took 5 bases from V and 0 from J; bases not matched to a gene: 15.

This chain connects TRBV14 to TRBJ2-7; D possibly matches TRBD1 or TRBD2 (5 bases each). The CDR3 spans 13 residues. V lost 2 bases to trimming and J lost 5 bases, with 10 bases between them. Germline values: CDR1 SGHDN, CDR2 FVKESK. The CDR3 loop reads CASSQSQGDEQYF. The CDR3 DNA sequence: TGTGCCAGCAGCCAATCCCAGGGAGACGAGCAGTACTTC.

This clone was recorded only once. Written as DNA, the CDR3 is TGTGCCAGCAGCGGGGACAGTTCCTACAATGAGCAGTTCTTC. Residues: CASSGDSSYNEQFF. The V call is TRBV5-6, the J call TRBJ2-1, with 7 nucleotides matching TRBD1. CDR3 size: 14 residues. Germline loops: CDR1 SGHDT, CDR2 YYEEEE. V shed 4 bases, J shed 1 base, and the junction held 2 bases outside the gene matches.

This chain uses TRBV10-2 with TRBJ2-7; a possible D gene is TRBD1 (5 bases). From germline, CDR1 is WSHSY and CDR2 SAAADI. This CDR3 is built from 15 residues. Trimming shortened V by 3 bases and J by 3 bases, and 15 bases separated the two germline ends. The CDR3 protein is CASSEHRSIDYEQYF. CDR3 DNA sequence: TGCGCCAGCAGTGAACACAGGTCCATCGACTACGAGCAGTACTTC.